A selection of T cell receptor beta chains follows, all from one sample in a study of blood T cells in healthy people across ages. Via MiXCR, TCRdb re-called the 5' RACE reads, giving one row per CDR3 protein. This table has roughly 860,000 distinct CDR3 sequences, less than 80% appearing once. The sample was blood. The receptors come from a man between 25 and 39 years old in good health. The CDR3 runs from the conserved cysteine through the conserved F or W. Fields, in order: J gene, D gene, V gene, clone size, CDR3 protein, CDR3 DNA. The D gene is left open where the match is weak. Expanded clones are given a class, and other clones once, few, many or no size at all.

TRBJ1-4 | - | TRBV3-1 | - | CASRQTGLGEKLFF | TGTGCCAGCAGACAGACAGGCCTCGGTGAAAAACTGTTTTTT
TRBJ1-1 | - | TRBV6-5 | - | CASSQQGFGTEAFF | TGTGCCAGCAGTCAACAGGGTTTCGGCACTGAAGCTTTCTTT
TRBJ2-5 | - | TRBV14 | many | CASSQTQETQYF | TGTGCCAGCAGCCAGACTCAAGAGACCCAGTACTTC
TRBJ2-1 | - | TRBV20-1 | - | CSARGGAGADNEQFF | TGCAGTGCTAGAGGCGGGGCGGGGGCGGACAATGAGCAGTTCTTC
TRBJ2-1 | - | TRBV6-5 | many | CASSDSGADEQFF | TGTGCCAGCAGTGACTCTGGAGCGGATGAGCAGTTCTTC
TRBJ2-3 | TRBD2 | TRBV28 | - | CAGSLTSGDYTDTQYF | TGTGCCGGCAGTTTGACTAGCGGGGACTACACAGATACGCAGTATTTT
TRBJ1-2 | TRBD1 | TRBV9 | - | CASSVPYPGQGDGYTF | TGTGCCAGCAGCGTCCCCTATCCGGGACAGGGGGATGGCTACACCTTC
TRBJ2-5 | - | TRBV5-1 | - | CASREGQTQYF | TGCGCCAGCAGGGAGGGACAGACCCAGTACTTC
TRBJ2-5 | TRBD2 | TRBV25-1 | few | CASSELGLAGGQETQYF | TGTGCCAGCAGTGAATTGGGACTAGCGGGGGGGCAAGAGACCCAGTACTTC
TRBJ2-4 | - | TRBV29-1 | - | CSVFQGSAKDIQYF | TGCAGCGTTTTCCAGGGATCGGCCAAAGACATTCAGTACTTC
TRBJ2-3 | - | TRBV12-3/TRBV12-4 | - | CANRLRGLGDTQYF | TGTGCCAACAGGCTCCGAGGCCTCGGAGATACGCAGTATTTT
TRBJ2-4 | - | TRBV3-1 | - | CASSQAPRGKGIAKNIQYF | TGTGCCAGCAGCCAGGCCCCTAGGGGGAAAGGTATAGCCAAAAACATTCAGTACTTC